The rows below give T cell receptor beta chains drawn from one sample of a study of a mutant IDH1 vaccine in newly diagnosed glioma. Clones were read by immunoSEQ multiplex PCR, and TCRdb kept only the in-frame ones, dropping some. Here the sample spans 68,000 or so clones, 80% to 85% being singletons. Their recognized antigens are unknown. This specimen was PBMCs, taken from a glioma patient whose treatment included an IDH1 peptide vaccine. The receptors here all came from a man aged 18 to 30 with glioma. Each CDR3 is given with its conserved first and last residue. A D gene is named only where the DNA matches it firmly. Only some rows state a clone size, as once, few, many or a class for expanded clones.

.	TRBV5-1	TRBJ2-6	.	CASSLAPAGANVLTF	TGCGCCAGCAGCTTGGCGCCAGCTGGGGCCAACGTCCTGACTTTC
.	TRBV5-1	TRBJ2-5	.	CASSLLIGQETQYF	TGCGCCAGCAGCTTGTTGATAGGGCAAGAGACCCAGTACTTC
TRBD2	TRBV10-3	TRBJ2-1	.	CAIGTSGSNEQFF	TGTGCCATCGGGACTAGCGGGAGCAATGAGCAGTTCTTC
.	TRBV13	TRBJ1-1	few	CASSFVRTLNTEAFF	TGTGCCAGCAGCTTCGTTAGGACATTGAACACTGAAGCTTTCTTT
TRBD2	TRBV27	TRBJ2-7	few	CASSLGTSYEQYF	TGTGCCAGCAGTTTAGGGACTAGCTACGAGCAGTACTTC
.	TRBV7-9	TRBJ1-1	.	CASSLTLNTEAFF	TGTGCCAGCAGCTTGACCCTGAACACTGAAGCTTTCTTT
.	TRBV7-9	TRBJ1-2	once	CASSRGAYGYTF	TGTGCCAGCAGCCGGGGGGCCTATGGCTACACCTTC
TRBD2	TRBV7-3	TRBJ2-7	.	CASSPSGGSRQQYF	TGTGCCAGCAGCCCTAGCGGGGGGTCACGTCAGCAGTACTTC
.	TRBV18	TRBJ1-1	.	CASSPATLNTEAFF	TGTGCCAGCTCACCAGCCACATTGAACACTGAAGCTTTCTTT
.	TRBV4-2	TRBJ1-1	.	CASSQSPGLVNTEAFF	TGTGCCAGCAGCCAATCCCCGGGACTCGTGAACACTGAAGCTTTCTTT
.	TRBV5-6	TRBJ1-2	.	CASSLVPVWYGYTF	TGTGCCAGCAGCTTGGTTCCGGTTTGGTATGGCTACACCTTC
.	TRBV4-3	TRBJ1-2	.	CASSQELQDYYGYTF	TGCGCCAGCAGCCAAGAATTACAGGATTACTATGGCTACACCTTC
.	TRBV6-6	TRBJ2-2	once	CATTTWGNRELFF	TGTGCCACCACAACCTGGGGAAACAGGGAGCTGTTTTTT
.	TRBV11-1	TRBJ2-7	.	CASSIRDVFPYEQYF	TGTGCCAGCAGCATCCGGGACGTATTTCCCTACGAGCAGTACTTC
TRBD2	TRBV5-6	TRBJ2-3	.	CASSLTSGRTDTQYF	TGTGCCAGCAGCTTGACTAGCGGGCGCACAGATACGCAGTATTTT
TRBD1	TRBV27	TRBJ1-1	.	CASSSPFPPGGRREAFF	TGTGCCAGCAGTTCCCCTTTTCCTCCAGGGGGGCGGCGGGAAGCTTTCTTT
TRBD2	TRBV2	TRBJ2-5	.	CASSRTSGRGETQYF	TGTGCCAGCAGCAGGACTAGCGGGAGAGGAGAGACCCAGTACTTC
TRBD2	TRBV9	TRBJ2-7	.	CASRPEGAGGYEQYF	TGTGCCAGCAGGCCCGAAGGAGCGGGAGGCTACGAGCAGTACTTC
.	TRBV5-4	TRBJ2-1	.	CASSLQGSPNNEQFF	TGTGCCAGCAGCTTGCAGGGTTCCCCGAACAATGAGCAGTTCTTC
.	TRBV6-1	TRBJ1-6	.	CASTGQSSYNSPLHF	TGTGCCAGCACCGGACAGAGCTCCTATAATTCACCCCTCCACTTT
TRBD1	TRBV19	TRBJ1-5	few	CASTPGTGGSNQPQHF	TGTGCCAGTACCCCTGGGACAGGGGGGAGCAATCAGCCCCAGCATTTT
.	TRBV6-5	TRBJ1-2	once	CASRAGGANYGYTF	TGTGCCAGCCGGGCCGGGGGGGCTAACTATGGCTACACCTTC
.	TRBV14	TRBJ2-3	.	CASSRPAVGGLWGSTDTQYF	TGTGCCAGCAGCCGACCAGCGGTAGGGGGTTTGTGGGGTAGCACAGATACGCAGTATTTT
TRBD2	TRBV5-5	TRBJ2-7	.	CASSKVSTSGDSEQYF	TGTGCCAGCAGTAAGGTTTCGACTAGCGGAGACAGCGAGCAGTACTTC
.	TRBV7-9	TRBJ2-1	.	CASSLLPPRWDEQFF	TGTGCCAGCAGCCTTCTTCCCCCCCGGTGGGATGAGCAGTTCTTC
.	TRBV6-5	TRBJ1-3	.	CASSYDSDSGNTIYF	TGTGCCAGCAGTTACGACAGTGACTCTGGAAACACCATATATTTT